This T cell receptor beta chain came from a study of blood T cell repertoires in COVID-19. Study-level information: The analysed material was cDNA or gDNA that came from T cells, B-cell-depleted T cells, or PBMCs.

Original methodology: Cell counts per sample came from amplifying reference gene primers. TCRdb's copy holds only in-frame clones and misses some; the assay was immunoSEQ multiplex PCR. V and J calls and clone size are copied from that table; D and trimming were computed from the DNA. Here the sample spans about 180,000 clones, about 85% being singletons. The TCR was taken from a woman of 80 years or more with acute or convalescent COVID-19. The sequencing input was peripheral blood.

The CDR3 spells CASSSHAGVPGNTIYF. The DNA of the CDR3 is TGCGCCAGCAGCTCCCATGCGGGGGTACCTGGAAACACCATATATTTT. This chain connects TRBV5-1 to TRBJ1-3; D may be TRBD1 (5 bases). This CDR3 has 16 amino acids. Per germline, CDR1 SGHRS and CDR2 YFSETQ. V dropped 3 bases and J dropped 2 bases, with 15 bases sitting between them. Full variable domain (rest looked up from reference TRBV5-1 and TRBJ1-3): KAGVTQTPRYLIKTRGQQVTLSCSPISGHRSVSWYQQTPGQGLQFLFEYFSETQRNKGNFPGRFSGRQFSNSRSEMNVSTLELGDSALYLCASSSHAGVPGNTIYFGEGSWLTVV.